These T cell receptor beta chains were read from a single sample in a study of blood T cell repertoires in COVID-19. Assay used: immunoSEQ multiplex PCR; TCRdb lists only in-frame clones, some missing. The repertoire includes 300,000 or so clones, around 88% of them detected once, and about 7% sits in the top ten. The material sequenced was peripheral blood. The receptor set was obtained from a woman in her twenties or thirties who had recovered from COVID-19. CDR3s include the opening cysteine and the closing phenylalanine or tryptophan. D genes are given only for firm matches. Clone size is stated in some rows and not others, as once, few, many or a class when expanded.

>TRBD1|TRBV2|TRBJ1-1|-
CARPSSAGGRNTEAFF
TGTGCCAGACCCTCGTCCGCAGGGGGTAGAAACACTGAAGCTTTCTTT
>TRBD1|TRBV7-2|TRBJ1-1|-
CASSGQGNTEAFF
TGTGCCAGCAGCGGACAGGGGAACACTGAAGCTTTCTTT
>-|TRBV28|TRBJ2-2|-
CASSQGLTPLPGELFF
TGTGCCAGCAGCCAAGGACTAACGCCTTTACCCGGGGAGCTGTTTTTT
>-|TRBV29-1|TRBJ1-2|-
CSVNREMNYGYTF
TGCAGCGTTAACAGGGAGATGAACTATGGCTACACCTTC
>-|TRBV10-3|TRBJ1-4|-
CAITDPGLGPTNEKLFF
TGTGCCATCACCGACCCTGGACTCGGGCCAACTAATGAAAAACTGTTTTTT
>TRBD1|TRBV5-1|TRBJ2-3|-
CASSPGTVSTDTQYF
TGCGCCAGCAGCCCGGGGACAGTTAGCACAGATACGCAGTATTTT
>-|TRBV3-1/TRBV3-2|TRBJ2-2|-
CASRPARNTGELFF
TGTGCCAGCAGGCCAGCGAGGAACACCGGGGAGCTGTTTTTT
>TRBD2|TRBV5-1|TRBJ2-3|-
CASSSLGTSGGDTQYF
TGCGCCAGCAGCAGCCTCGGGACTAGCGGGGGCGATACGCAGTATTTT
>-|TRBV4-1|TRBJ1-2|-
CASSQDRERIYGYTF
TGCGCCAGCAGCCAAGATCGAGAGAGGATCTATGGCTACACCTTC
>-|TRBV19|TRBJ2-7|-
CASSAFQGYEQYF
TGTGCCAGTAGTGCCTTCCAGGGGTACGAGCAGTACTTC
>TRBD1|TRBV2|TRBJ2-5|-
CASSKGQGMETQYF
TGTGCCAGCAGCAAGGGACAGGGGATGGAGACCCAGTACTTC
>TRBD2|TRBV6-5|TRBJ2-3|-
CASSPRLAGTDTQYF
TGTGCCAGCAGCCCCCGACTAGCGGGGACAGATACGCAGTATTTT
>-|TRBV5-1|TRBJ1-1|-
CASSLERGLDTEAFF
TGCGCCAGCAGCTTGGAAAGAGGGTTGGACACTGAAGCTTTCTTT
>-|TRBV5-5|TRBJ1-2|-
CASSLTGQNYGYTF
TGTGCCAGCAGCTTGACCGGACAGAACTATGGCTACACCTTC
>TRBD1|TRBV18|TRBJ1-4|-
CASGGQGYPPSTNEKLFF
TGTGCCAGCGGGGGACAGGGATACCCGCCGTCAACTAATGAAAAACTGTTTTTT
>TRBD1|TRBV15|TRBJ2-5|once
CATSREGGDRGLETQYF
TGTGCCACCAGCAGAGAGGGAGGGGACAGGGGGCTTGAGACCCAGTACTTC
>TRBD1|TRBV15|TRBJ2-5|-
CATSTLTGLAETQYF
TGTGCCACCAGCACCCTGACAGGGTTGGCAGAGACCCAGTACTTC
>TRBD2|TRBV28|TRBJ2-5|-
CASSPLLGLAGGRGETQYF
TGTGCCAGCAGTCCCCTCTTGGGACTAGCGGGGGGGCGAGGGGAGACCCAGTACTTC
>-|TRBV10-3|TRBJ2-3|-
CAIQIGQSRFTDTQYF
TGTGCCATCCAAATCGGACAGTCCCGGTTCACAGATACGCAGTATTTT
>-|TRBV7-9|TRBJ1-1|-
CASSSPDRDLMNTEAFF
TGTGCCAGCAGCTCCCCGGACAGAGACTTGATGAACACTGAAGCTTTCTTT
>-|TRBV29-1|TRBJ2-3|-
CSVARGSTDTQYF
TGCAGCGTTGCAAGGGGGAGTACAGATACGCAGTATTTT
>-|TRBV19|TRBJ1-4|once
CASSPTGLANEKLFF
TGTGCCAGTAGTCCCACAGGGCTGGCTAATGAAAAACTGTTTTTT
>TRBD1|TRBV6-1|TRBJ2-7|-
CASSERYRGALEQYF
TGTGCCAGCAGTGAAAGGTACAGGGGGGCTCTCGAGCAGTACTTC
>TRBD1|TRBV9|TRBJ2-7|-
CASSVTGQGFHEQYF
TGTGCCAGCAGCGTAACTGGACAGGGTTTCCACGAGCAGTACTTC
>-|TRBV7-9|TRBJ1-1|-
CASSFLGGPEAFF
TGTGCCAGCAGCTTTCTTGGGGGCCCTGAAGCTTTCTTT
>TRBD1|TRBV28|TRBJ1-2|-
CASSLGQGTSGYTF
TGTGCCAGCAGTCTGGGACAGGGGACGAGTGGCTACACCTTC
>-|TRBV27|TRBJ2-5|-
CASSSLTGQETQYF
TGTGCCAGCAGTTCCCTGACAGGTCAAGAGACCCAGTACTTC
>TRBD2|TRBV7-2|TRBJ2-3|-
CASSGTPRAGGQDTQYF
TGTGCCAGCAGCGGCACCCCCCGAGCGGGGGGGCAAGATACGCAGTATTTT
>TRBD1|TRBV27|TRBJ2-7|-
CASSPLPDRAYEQYF
TGTGCCAGCAGTCCGCTCCCGGACAGGGCCTACGAGCAGTACTTC
>-|TRBV19|TRBJ1-2|-
CASSQTGNYGYTF
TGTGCCAGTAGTCAAACAGGGAACTATGGCTACACCTTC
>-|TRBV9|TRBJ1-2|-
CASSVEQGRGYTF
TGTGCCAGCAGCGTAGAACAGGGCCGTGGCTACACCTTC
>-|TRBV10-1|TRBJ1-4|-
CARAPVQEDSDEKLFF
TGCGCCAGGGCCCCAGTGCAGGAAGATTCGGATGAAAAACTGTTTTTT
>TRBD1|TRBV4-1|TRBJ1-1|-
CASSQDPDRGTTEAFF
TGCGCCAGCAGCCAAGACCCCGACAGGGGGACAACTGAAGCTTTCTTT
>TRBD1|TRBV6-6|TRBJ2-7|-
CASTTGTGAYEQYF
TGTGCCAGCACCACCGGGACAGGGGCCTACGAGCAGTACTTC
>-|TRBV7-8|TRBJ2-7|-
CASSMDRFSYEQYF
TGTGCCAGCAGCATGGACAGATTCTCCTACGAGCAGTACTTC
>-|TRBV9|TRBJ1-4|once
CASSVERGFGEKLFF
TGTGCCAGCAGCGTAGAGCGGGGGTTCGGTGAAAAACTGTTTTTT
>-|TRBV2|TRBJ1-1|many
CASNLGPSYRVDIPVLAFF
TGTGCCAGCAATCTGGGGCCCTCCTACAGGGTTGATATACCGGTGTTAGCTTTCTTT
>TRBD1|TRBV7-8|TRBJ2-7|-
CASSLAFGTALPYEQYF
TGTGCCAGCAGCTTAGCTTTCGGGACAGCTCTCCCCTACGAGCAGTACTTC
>TRBD1|TRBV2|TRBJ1-2|-
CASSGQGVFYGYTF
TGTGCCAGCAGTGGACAGGGGGTGTTCTATGGCTACACCTTC
>TRBD1|TRBV6-2/TRBV6-3|TRBJ1-1|-
CASSQDRMNTEAFF
TGTGCCAGCAGTCAGGACAGGATGAACACTGAAGCTTTCTTT
>TRBD1|TRBV4-1|TRBJ2-5|-
CASSHGTAPETQYF
TGCGCCAGCAGCCATGGGACAGCCCCGGAGACCCAGTACTTC
>TRBD1|TRBV5-1|TRBJ2-7|-
CASSLGDREGYEQYF
TGCGCCAGCAGCTTGGGAGACAGGGAAGGATACGAGCAGTACTTC
>-|TRBV7-2|TRBJ1-1|-
CASGRRVGTEAFF
TGTGCCAGCGGAAGACGGGTGGGCACTGAAGCTTTCTTT
>TRBD1|TRBV19|TRBJ2-2|-
CASSRSAGGHGELFF
TGTGCCAGTAGTCGGTCGGCAGGGGGTCACGGGGAGCTGTTTTTT
>TRBD1|TRBV27|TRBJ2-5|-
CASSLQGVETQYF
TGTGCCAGCAGTTTACAGGGGGTGGAGACCCAGTACTTC
>-|TRBV15|TRBJ1-3|once
CATSREQVGNTIYF
TGTGCCACCAGCAGAGAACAGGTGGGAAACACCATATATTTT
>-|TRBV9|TRBJ2-7|-
CASSATTTIYEQYF
TGTGCCAGCAGCGCAACGACTACTATTTACGAGCAGTACTTC
>-|TRBV28|TRBJ2-7|-
CASSTPGNEQYF
TGTGCCAGCAGTACCCCAGGGAACGAGCAGTACTTC
>-|TRBV7-2|TRBJ2-3|-
CASTTYLATDTQYF
TGTGCCAGCACTACCTATCTAGCCACAGATACGCAGTATTTT
>-|TRBV28|TRBJ2-5|-
CASRRQRKETQYF
TGTGCCAGCAGAAGACAGCGTAAAGAGACCCAGTACTTC
>-|TRBV21-1|TRBJ1-5|-
CASSKERTGENQPQHF
TGTGCCAGCAGCAAAGAGAGGACAGGGGAAAATCAGCCCCAGCATTTT
>-|TRBV3-1/TRBV3-2|TRBJ1-1|-
CASSHNLQGNTEAFF
TGTGCCAGCAGCCACAACCTACAGGGGAACACTGAAGCTTTCTTT
>-|TRBV3-1/TRBV3-2|TRBJ2-7|-
CASSQGQDPIYEQYF
TGTGCCAGCAGCCAAGGTCAGGATCCAATCTACGAGCAGTACTTC